Listed here are 18 T cell receptor beta chains from one sample, sequenced in a study of T cells in Graves' hyperthyroidism and ophthalmopathy. TCR beta CDR3 sequences were amplified from RNA transcripts. The HTBI primer set drove a first-round RT-PCR of the TCR CDR3. MiXCR, applied by TCRdb to the multiplex PCR reads, yields one record per CDR3 protein. The sample consists of about 360,000 distinct CDR3 sequences, approximately 19% of them appearing once. Material for sequencing was blood. These receptors came from a woman aged 18-29 years with Graves' hyperthyroidism.

This clonotype was counted a single time. The chain is built from TRBV20-1 and TRBJ1-2; possibly TRBD1 for D (5 bases). CDR1 is DFQATT, CDR2 SNEGSKA, per germline (reference sequence). CDR3 length: 18 amino acids. Trimming took 0 bases from V and 6 from J, leaving 26 bases between them. In DNA, the CDR3 is TGCAGTGCTAGAGATGGGACCACCGTTGCGAGCAAAAGCAATGGCTACACCTTC. Translated: CSARDGTTVASKSNGYTF.

The V call is TRBV28, the J call TRBJ2-7; 7 bases align to TRBD1. V shed 4 bases and J 3 bases; nucleotides not matched to a gene: 9. The CDR3 totals 15 residues. Germline V gives CDR1 MDHEN, CDR2 SYDVKM. In nucleotides, the CDR3 is TGTGCCAGCAGTTCCACAGGGGCGGCTGACTACGAGCAGTACTTC. Residues: CASSSTGAADYEQYF.

This clonotype is medium-sized in the sample. The chain employs TRBV29-1 and TRBJ1-1; 7 bases agree with TRBD1. The CDR3 totals 11 residues. V was clipped by 6 bases and J by 6 bases; unmatched bases: 4. In germline, CDR1 is SQVTM, CDR2 ANQGSEA. CDR3 bases: TGCAGCGTAGACCAGGGGGCTGAAGCTTTCTTT. It yields the protein CSVDQGAEAFF. Combining the CDR3 with reference TRBV29-1 and TRBJ1-1 gives the whole variable domain SAVISQKPSRDICQRGTSLTIQCQVDSQVTMMFWYRQQPGQSLTLIATANQGSEATYESGFVIDKFPISRPNLTFSTLTVSNMSPEDSSIYLCSVDQGAEAFFGQGTRLTVV.

This clonotype has a count of ten or more. The chain has TRBV3-1 and TRBJ1-2; TRBD1 is a possible D gene (6 bases). The germline gives CDR1 LGHDT, CDR2 YNNKEL (reference sequence). This CDR3 comprises 15 residues. V was shortened by 3 bases and J by 3 bases, with 14 bases between the two germline ends. The CDR3 loop is CASSHVNREDYGYTF. In DNA form, the CDR3 reads TGTGCCAGCAGCCACGTGAACAGGGAGGACTATGGCTACACCTTC.

This clonotype was found many times. The V gene is TRBV28, the J gene TRBJ1-3; TRBD1 matches at 8 bases. V shed 5 bases and J 4 bases; nucleotides not matched to a gene: 1. Germline V lookup: CDR1 MDHEN, CDR2 SYDVKM. The CDR3 totals 13 residues. CDR3 sequence reads: CASSGTGGNTIYF. The DNA for the CDR3 is TGTGCCAGCAGTGGGACAGGCGGAAACACCATATATTTT.

This clonotype is deemed medium-sized. The chain has TRBV11-2 and TRBJ1-1; D is possibly TRBD1 (5 bases). This CDR3 contains 15 residues. CDR1 is SGHAT, CDR2 FQNNGV, per germline. V shed 5 bases and J shed 0 bases, with 13 bases lying between them. The CDR3 DNA reads TGTGCCAGCAGCGCCACCGGGACGATGAACACTGAAGCTTTCTTT. It is translated as CASSATGTMNTEAFF.

At least ten counts were recorded for this clonotype. At one of its ends the junction is not consistent with the germline gene, which may arise from a read error. The rearrangement uses TRBV28 and TRBJ2-7; 9 bases map to TRBD1. The CDR3 spans 15 residues. Germline lookup yields CDR1 MDHEN and CDR2 SYDVKM. The CDR3 reads CASSLWDRENYEQYF. The CDR3 DNA sequence: TGTGCCAGCAGTCTATGGGACAGGGAGAACTACGAGCAGTACTTC.

Many counts were recorded for this clonotype. The chain employs TRBV6-5 and TRBJ2-2; D gene ambiguous. The CDR3 extends over 16 amino acids. CDR1 and CDR2 from the germline V gene are MNHEY and SVGAGI. Trimming shortened V by 0 bases and J by 0 bases, and 8 bases separated the two germline ends. CDR3 bases: TGTGCCAGCAGTTACTCTGGAAGACCGAACACCGGGGAGCTGTTTTTT. It yields the protein CASSYSGRPNTGELFF.

V usage is TRBV27 and J usage is TRBJ2-7; 7 nucleotides line up with TRBD2. The CDR3 has 13 amino acids. V lost 6 bases to trimming and J lost 3 bases; unmatched junction nucleotides: 5. The V gene's germline CDR1 is MNHEY and CDR2 SMNVEV (reference sequence). The CDR3 loop reads CASRKTSDYEQYV. CDR3 DNA: TGTGCCAGCAGGAAAACTAGCGACTACGAGCAGTACGTC.

This clonotype was counted many times. V usage is TRBV4-1 and J usage is TRBJ1-2; D possibly corresponds to TRBD1 (6 bases). The germline gives CDR1 MGHRA, CDR2 YSYEKL. The CDR3 has 15 residues. V lost 4 bases and J lost 0, with 12 bases in between. The CDR3 DNA sequence: TGCGCCAGCAGCCCGACGACAGGTACTAACTATGGCTACACCTTC. This gives the protein CASSPTTGTNYGYTF.

To note about this clonotype: A read error may explain this, as a much larger clone is one base away. The V gene is TRBV20-1, the J gene TRBJ1-2, with TRBD1 as a possible D gene (5 bases). Germline V gene data show CDR1 as DFQATT and CDR2 as SNEGSKA (reference sequence). V was trimmed by 8 bases and J by 8 bases, leaving 15 bases between them. The CDR3 contains 11 residues. DNA of the CDR3: TGCAGTCCAGCACGGGGCCCGGGCTACACCTTC. This codes for CSPARGPGYTF.

In this sample, this clonotype turned up many times. This chain links TRBV20-1 with TRBJ2-7, with 8 bases aligning to TRBD2. The CDR3 spans 17 residues. Germline assignment: CDR1 DFQATT and CDR2 SNEGSKA (reference sequence). Losses at the gene ends were 1 base for V and 7 bases for J; bases not matched to a gene: 18. For the CDR3, the DNA is TGCAGTGCTAGAGGTCCGGGAGGGTACCCGCTGCCGGGAGAGCAGTACTTC. Protein sequence: CSARGPGGYPLPGEQYF.

In its sample, this clonotype was seen many times. The gene calls are TRBV6-2 or TRBV6-3 and TRBJ2-2, with 14 bases aligning to TRBD2. J gave up 6 bases and V 0 bases, and 6 bases lay outside the gene matches. CDR3 length equals 18 residues. Germline V gives CDR1 MNHEY, CDR2 SVGEGT. CDR3 region: CASSYSTSGGAVSGELFF. The CDR3 DNA reads as TGTGCCAGCAGTTACTCGACTAGCGGGGGGGCCGTCTCCGGGGAGCTGTTTTTT.

In its sample, this clonotype was seen many times. The genes are TRBV20-1 and TRBJ1-1, with 11 bases lining up with TRBD1. The CDR3 runs to 15 residues. Trimming took 1 base from V and 4 from J; bases not matched to a gene: 5. Germline values: CDR1 DFQATT, CDR2 SNEGSKA (reference sequence). DNA for the CDR3: TGCAGTGCTAGAGGGACAGGGGGCCCGAGCACTGAAGCTTTCTTT. It specifies CSARGTGGPSTEAFF.

This clonotype has ten or more counts. J is TRBJ1-1 and V is TRBV24-1; D gene uncertain. Germline CDR1 KGHDR, CDR2 SFDVKD. V was shortened by 1 base and J by 1 base, with 6 bases between the two germline ends. This CDR3 spans 14 amino acids. The CDR3: CATSDFRQNTEAFF. The CDR3 coding sequence is TGTGCCACCAGTGATTTTAGACAGAACACTGAAGCTTTCTTT.

This clonotype came up many times. Written as DNA, the CDR3 is TGCAGTGCTCTATCCGGGACAACTCACACAGATACGCAGTATTTT. Translating it yields CSALSGTTHTDTQYF. This chain connects TRBV20-1 to TRBJ2-3; possible D gene TRBD1, 6 bases. The CDR3 length is 15 residues. CDR1 and CDR2 (germline): DFQATT, SNEGSKA (reference sequence). Trimming took off 5 bases at V and 2 bases at J, with 17 bases between the two ends.

This clonotype was counted ten times or more. The chain uses TRBV3-1 and TRBJ1-1, with TRBD1 matching over 10 bases. The CDR3 is 15 residues long. Looked up from germline, CDR1 is LGHDT and CDR2 is YNNKEL (reference sequence). With V trimmed by 4 bases and J by 5 bases, 7 bases remained unmatched. The CDR3 DNA is TGTGCCAGCAGCCGGGGACAGGGGAAGAGGACTGAAGCTTTCTTT. It encodes CASSRGQGKRTEAFF.

This clonotype occurred many times. This chain connects TRBV12-3 or TRBV12-4 to TRBJ1-2, with D unclear. The V gene lost 1 base and the J gene lost 8 bases, with 14 bases spanning the gap. The CDR3 is made up of 14 amino acids. The CDR3 nucleotides read TGTGCCAGCAGTTTAGGTGGGCACCTGAGCGGCTACACCTTC. Amino acids: CASSLGGHLSGYTF.